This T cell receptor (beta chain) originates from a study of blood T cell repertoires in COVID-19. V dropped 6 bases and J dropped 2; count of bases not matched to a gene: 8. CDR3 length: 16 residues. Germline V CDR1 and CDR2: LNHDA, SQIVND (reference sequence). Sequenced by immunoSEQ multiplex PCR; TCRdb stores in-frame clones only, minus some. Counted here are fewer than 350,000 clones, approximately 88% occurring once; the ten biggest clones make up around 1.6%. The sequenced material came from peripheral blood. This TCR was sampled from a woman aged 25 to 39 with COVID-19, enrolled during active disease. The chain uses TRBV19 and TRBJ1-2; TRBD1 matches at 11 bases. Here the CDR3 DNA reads TGTGCCAGTAGGGGTGGAGGACAGGGGGCGAACTATGGCTACACCTTC. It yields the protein CASRGGGQGANYGYTF.